These 28 T cell receptor beta chains came from one sample sequenced in a study of blood T cell repertoires in COVID-19. Generated by immunoSEQ multiplex PCR, the TCRdb table keeps only in-frame clones and is missing some. The table has under 250,000 clones, about 89% seen once; the top ten hold 1.5% to 2%. The sequenced sample consisted of peripheral blood. The receptors originated from a woman in her sixties who had recovered from COVID-19.

V is TRBV11-3 and J is TRBJ2-3, with TRBD2 matching 7 bases. J gave up 5 bases and V 5 bases, and 10 bases lay outside the gene matches. Germline V gene data show CDR1 as SGHNT and CDR2 as YENEEA. The CDR3 runs to 15 residues. This chain's CDR3 is CASSPAGVLGDTQYF. The DNA of the CDR3 is TGTGCCAGCAGCCCCGCGGGAGTCTTAGGAGATACGCAGTATTTT.

CDR3 nucleotides: TGTGCCAGCAGTCCTGACATAAACTATGGCTACACCTTC. It codes for CASSPDINYGYTF. V is TRBV2 and J is TRBJ1-2; D is ambiguous. Germline V CDR1 and CDR2: SNHLY, FYNNEI. The CDR3 is made up of 13 amino acids. The V and J ends lost 5 bases and 2 bases respectively, with 9 bases between them.

The chain recombines TRBV11-2 with TRBJ1-5; the match to TRBD1 covers 8 bases. The CDR3 is 18 amino acids. CDR1 is SGHAT, CDR2 FQNNGV, per germline. With 5 bases clipped from V and 0 bases from J, the junction kept 12 bases outside the gene matches. For the CDR3, the DNA is TGTGCCAGCAGCCCAAGGACAGGGCCCGTATATAGCAATCAGCCCCAGCATTTT. This codes for CASSPRTGPVYSNQPQHF.

This clone was detected only once. The chain couples TRBV7-2 to TRBJ2-2; maybe TRBD1 (6 bases). The CDR3 has 13 amino acids. The germline gives CDR1 SGHTA, CDR2 FQGNSA. V was trimmed by 6 bases and J by 5 bases, leaving 10 bases between them. The CDR3 bases are TGTGCCAGCAGTCAACAGGGTACCGGGGAGCTGTTTTTT. Amino acid sequence: CASSQQGTGELFF.

The chain is built from TRBV4-3 and TRBJ2-1; TRBD2 matches at 7 bases. CDR3 size: 13 residues. V trimming: 4 bases; J trimming: 15 bases; junction bases outside the gene matches: 12. CDR1 is LGHNA and CDR2 is YSLEER in the germline V gene. CDR3: CASSPSWDAGVFF. CDR3 coding DNA: TGCGCCAGCAGCCCCTCATGGGATGCGGGGGTGTTCTTC.

V is TRBV12-3 or TRBV12-4 and J is TRBJ1-5, with D hard to call. This CDR3 has 13 residues. V was trimmed by 7 bases and J by 5 bases, leaving 12 bases between them. CDR3 DNA sequence: TGTGCCAGCACCGCGGGGAGGGATCAGCCCCAGCATTTT. Amino acids: CASTAGRDQPQHF.

The genes are TRBV7-2 and TRBJ1-1; D is unresolved. CDR1 is SGHTA and CDR2 is FQGNSA in the germline V gene. The CDR3 loop spans 13 amino acids. Trimming took 1 base from V and 5 from J, leaving 8 bases between them. The CDR3 DNA follows: TGTGCCAGCAGCTTAGTAGAGGGAACTGAAGCTTTCTTT. As protein: CASSLVEGTEAFF.

The rearrangement joins TRBV4-1 to TRBJ1-1; D possibly corresponds to TRBD1 (6 bases). V lost 2 bases, J lost 0 bases, and 13 bases lay in between. Germline CDR1 reads MGHRA; CDR2 reads YSYEKL. The CDR3 totals 16 residues. The CDR3 DNA reads TGCGCCAGCAGCCAAAGACAGGCGGTGGTGAACACTGAAGCTTTCTTT. This sequence encodes CASSQRQAVVNTEAFF.

This sequence joins TRBV6-2 or TRBV6-3 and TRBJ2-3; D remains ambiguous. Trimming cost V 3 bases and J 0 bases, with 10 bases left between them. Germline V gene data show CDR1 as MNHEY and CDR2 as SVGEGT. CDR3 length equals 15 residues. This chain's CDR3 is CASSYLQLSTDTQYF. The CDR3 DNA is TGTGCCAGCAGTTATCTACAGCTAAGCACAGATACGCAGTATTTT.

This CDR3 reads CASSPRTGEGGNTIYF. Written as DNA, the CDR3 is TGTGCCAGCAGCCCTCGGACAGGGGAGGGCGGAAACACCATATATTTT. V usage is TRBV7-2 and J usage is TRBJ1-3; 9 nucleotides line up with TRBD1. Germline assignment: CDR1 SGHTA and CDR2 FQGNSA. Trimming cost V 5 bases and J 4 bases; bases outside gene matches: 9. The CDR3 extends over 16 amino acids.

V gene TRBV5-4 combines with J gene TRBJ2-3; no definite D call. The CDR3 has 12 amino acids. The germline gives CDR1 SGHNT, CDR2 YYREEE (reference sequence). Deletions cut 4 bases from V and 6 bases from J, with 9 bases between. The CDR3 DNA follows: TGTGCCAGCAGCCTTGACACGGATACGCAGTATTTT. As protein: CASSLDTDTQYF.

The CDR3 DNA reads TGTGCCAGCACCCAAGGAGGCGGGGAAAGTGCTAACTATGGCTACACCTTC. This translates into CASTQGGGESANYGYTF. The chain uses TRBV25-1 and TRBJ1-2, with no clear D. Between the trimmed V and J ends, which lost 7 bases and 0 bases, there was a span of 21 bases. This CDR3 is built from 17 residues. Germline-derived CDR1 and CDR2 are MGHDK and SYGVNS.

V and J are TRBV21-1 and TRBJ1-5; whether TRBD1, the table's D call, matches the DNA was not checked. TRBV21-1 is labeled a pseudogene. The CDR3 totals 18 residues. The CDR3 is CASSKQGGQSNSNQPQHF. In DNA, the CDR3 is TGTGCCAGCAGCAAACAGGGCGGACAGTCGAATAGCAATCAGCCCCAGCATTTT.

The chain has TRBV5-4 and TRBJ2-1, with D tentatively TRBD2 (5 bases). The V and J ends lost 3 bases and 3 bases respectively, with 10 bases between them. The V gene's germline CDR1 is SGHNT and CDR2 YYREEE (reference sequence). The CDR3 sequence is 14 residues long. CDR3 region: CASSSGLYYNEQFF. The CDR3 DNA follows: TGTGCCAGCAGCTCCGGACTCTACTACAATGAGCAGTTCTTC.

This clone has just one count. The J gene is TRBJ2-7, the V gene TRBV5-4; D might be TRBD2 (5 bases). The ends were cut back, 4 bases at V and 0 bases at J, with 17 bases in the middle. The germline gives CDR1 SGHNT, CDR2 YYREEE (reference sequence). The CDR3 runs 16 residues. The CDR3 nucleotides read TGTGCCAGCAGCGACATAATAGGACTCAGCTCCTACGAGCAGTACTTC. Translated, it gives CASSDIIGLSSYEQYF.

This rearrangement joins TRBV7-9 to TRBJ2-6; TRBD2 matches 7 bases. The J segment lost 7 bases and the V segment lost 8 bases, leaving 11 bases of the junction unmatched. This CDR3 contains 15 residues. CDR1 SEHNR and CDR2 FQNEAQ come from the germline V gene (reference sequence). In nucleotides, the CDR3 is TGTGCCAGCTCCAAGGGCGGGGGTTTAGCCAACGTCCTGACTTTC. Its protein is CASSKGGGLANVLTF.

The chain carries TRBV3-1 (or the pseudogene TRBV3-2) and TRBJ2-7, with a weak D call TRBD1 (5 bases). CDR3 size: 11 residues. Germline V CDR1 and CDR2: LGHDT, YNNKEL (reference sequence). V lost 4 bases and J lost 10, with 11 bases in between. CDR3 nucleotide sequence: TGTGCCAGCAGCCTTAGGGGTCGCCAGTACTTC. Translated, it gives CASSLRGRQYF.

CDR3 in DNA: TGCGCCAGCAGCCAAGCGGGAAGGGACGGGGGCTACGAGCAGTACTTC. This sequence encodes CASSQAGRDGGYEQYF. The genes are TRBV4-1 and TRBJ2-7; a possible D gene is TRBD2 (6 bases). Trimming left V 1 base short and J 3 bases short, with 16 bases between. CDR3 length: 16 amino acids. Germline V gene data show CDR1 as MGHRA and CDR2 as YSYEKL.

The genes are TRBV4-3 and TRBJ2-2; no reliable D call. The germline V gene encodes CDR1 LGHNA and CDR2 YSLEER. Trimming removed 6 bases from V and 0 bases from J, with 8 bases in between. CDR3 length: 14 amino acids. The CDR3 coding sequence is TGCGCCAGCAGGGTGGCTTCGAACACCGGGGAGCTGTTTTTT. Its translation is CASRVASNTGELFF.

V is TRBV5-4 and J is TRBJ2-2, with TRBD2 matching over 9 bases. The V segment lost 0 bases and the J segment 4 bases; nucleotides outside the gene matches: 7. CDR1 SGHNT and CDR2 YYREEE come from the germline V gene (reference sequence). The CDR3 consists of 17 residues. CDR3 sequence reads: CASSLGGQRGATGELFF. The CDR3 DNA reads TGTGCCAGCAGCTTGGGGGGCCAGCGGGGGGCCACCGGGGAGCTGTTTTTT.

CDR3 sequence reads: CASSLPGDVSPLHF. The DNA for the CDR3 is TGTGCCAGCAGTTTACCAGGGGACGTTTCACCCCTCCACTTT. J is TRBJ1-6 and V is TRBV28; tentatively, D is TRBD1 (6 bases). The CDR3 contains 14 residues. V shed 2 bases and J shed 9 bases, with 11 bases lying between them. Germline lookup yields CDR1 MDHEN and CDR2 SYDVKM.

The rearrangement joins TRBV13 to TRBJ1-3; perhaps TRBD1 as D (5 bases). Germline V gene sequence: CDR1 PRHDT, CDR2 FYEKMQ (reference sequence). The CDR3 length is 15 residues. V lost 3 bases and J lost 3, with 12 bases in between. DNA for the CDR3: TGTGCCAGCAGCTTCCTGACGGGGGTTGGAAACACCATATATTTT. It specifies CASSFLTGVGNTIYF.

This chain links TRBV5-1 with TRBJ2-5; D is unclear. CDR3 size: 14 residues. Deletions cut 4 bases from V and 2 bases from J, with 12 bases between. The germline V gene encodes CDR1 SGHRS and CDR2 YFSETQ. The CDR3 is CASSRKQAQETQYF. CDR3 coding DNA: TGCGCCAGCAGCCGAAAGCAGGCACAAGAGACCCAGTACTTC.

The V call is TRBV7-9, the J call TRBJ2-1; D is ambiguous. V lost 1 base and J lost 9, with 7 bases in between. This CDR3 is 12 amino acids long. CDR1 and CDR2 (germline): SEHNR, FQNEAQ (reference sequence). The CDR3 loop is CASSLVASEQFF. Here the CDR3 DNA reads TGTGCCAGCAGCTTAGTTGCGTCTGAGCAGTTCTTC.

J is TRBJ2-6 and V is TRBV29-1; TRBD1 might be the D (6 bases). Per germline, CDR1 SQVTM and CDR2 ANQGSEA. This CDR3 is built from 15 residues. Trimming took off 5 bases at V and 1 base at J, with 12 bases between the two ends. The CDR3 nucleotides are TGCAGCGTTCTGGGGGCCCCGTCTGGGGCCAACGTCCTGACTTTC. This sequence encodes CSVLGAPSGANVLTF.

The chain is built from TRBV15 and TRBJ1-4; maybe TRBD1 (5 bases). Germline CDR1 reads LNHNV; CDR2 reads YYDKDF (reference sequence). The CDR3 contains 15 residues. Trimming took 6 bases from V and 7 from J, leaving 18 bases between them. In nucleotides, the CDR3 is TGTGCCACCAGGGATTCAGGGTTCAGGTCTGAAAAACTGTTTTTT. Translating gives CATRDSGFRSEKLFF. The full variable domain, completed using reference TRBV15 and TRBJ1-4, is DAMVIQNPRYQVTQFGKPVTLSCSQTLNHNVMYWYQQKSSQAPKLLFHYYDKDFNNEADTPDNFQSRRPNTSFCFLDIRSPGLGDTAMYLCATRDSGFRSEKLFFGSGTQLSVL.

The chain recombines TRBV5-5 with TRBJ2-5; 7 bases map to TRBD1. V shed 3 bases, J shed 2 bases, and the junction held 7 bases outside the gene matches. This CDR3 has 15 amino acids. From germline, CDR1 is SGHKS and CDR2 YYEKEE (reference sequence). This CDR3 reads CASSWLTGVQETQYF. Written as DNA, the CDR3 is TGTGCCAGCAGCTGGCTCACAGGGGTACAAGAGACCCAGTACTTC.

The chain uses TRBV4-2 and TRBJ2-7, with D perhaps TRBD1 (6 bases). V lost 0 bases to trimming and J lost 3 bases, with 21 bases between them. Germline V gives CDR1 LGHNA, CDR2 YNFKEQ. The CDR3 is 18 residues long. CDR3 DNA: TGTGCCAGCAGCCAAGATCGCCAGGGGACATCATCCTACTACGAGCAGTACTTC. It codes for CASSQDRQGTSSYYEQYF.